These 31 T cell receptor beta chains share one sample of origin, sequenced in a study of blood T cell repertoires in COVID-19. Libraries were prepared by immunoSEQ multiplex PCR; TCRdb keeps only in-frame clonotypes and omits some of them. The sample shows approximately 260,000 clones, about 85% of them seen only once. Specimen: peripheral blood. These receptors all come from a man aged 55 to 70 who had recovered from COVID-19.

The V gene is TRBV6-2 or TRBV6-3, the J gene TRBJ1-5, with 9 bases aligning to TRBD1. Germline-derived CDR1 and CDR2 are MNHEY and SVGEGT. V gave up 6 bases and J gave up 3 bases; unmatched junction bases: 12. The length of the CDR3 is 17 residues. CDR3 sequence reads: CASSAQSGTGINQPQHF. The CDR3 DNA follows: TGTGCCAGCAGCGCGCAATCCGGGACAGGGATCAATCAGCCCCAGCATTTT.

The CDR3 sequence is CASSRIGTAFTDTQYF. The DNA for the CDR3 is TGTGCCAGCAGCAGAATTGGGACAGCGTTCACAGATACGCAGTATTTT. The genes are TRBV2 and TRBJ2-3; 7 nucleotides line up with TRBD1. Germline V gives CDR1 SNHLY, CDR2 FYNNEI. CDR3 size: 16 residues. Unmatched junction bases numbered 11, after V lost 6 bases and J lost 2 bases.

This chain uses TRBV2 with TRBJ1-4; D is unclear. The CDR3 consists of 15 residues. Germline V CDR1 and CDR2: SNHLY, FYNNEI. Between the trimmed V and J ends, which lost 4 bases and 6 bases, there was a span of 15 bases. CDR3 sequence reads: CASSGFEGTDEKLFF. The CDR3 DNA sequence: TGTGCCAGCAGTGGGTTTGAGGGAACGGATGAAAAACTGTTTTTT. The full variable domain, completed using reference TRBV2 and TRBJ1-4, is EPEVTQTPSHQVTQMGQEVILRCVPISNHLYFYWYRQILGQKVEFLVSFYNNEISEKSEIFDDQFSVERPDGSNFTLKIRSTKLEDSAMYFCASSGFEGTDEKLFFGSGTQLSVL.

V and J are TRBV30 and TRBJ1-1, with a possible D match to TRBD1 (6 bases). The CDR3 spans 12 residues. The germline V and J ends were trimmed by 5 bases and 1 base, with 8 bases remaining between them. Germline CDR1 is GTSNPN and CDR2 is SVGIG (reference sequence). The CDR3 sequence is CAWDRKNTEAFF. The CDR3 DNA reads TGTGCCTGGGACAGGAAGAACACTGAAGCTTTCTTT.

The V and J genes are TRBV30 and TRBJ1-1, with D possibly being TRBD1 (5 bases). Per the germline V gene, CDR1 is GTSNPN and CDR2 is SVGIG (reference sequence). The CDR3 has 12 amino acids. V gave up 4 bases and J gave up 5 bases, with 11 bases separating them. This CDR3 is CAWTPGGTEAFF. DNA for the CDR3: TGTGCCTGGACCCCCGGGGGGACTGAAGCTTTCTTT. Combining the CDR3 with reference TRBV30 and TRBJ1-1 gives the whole variable domain SQTIHQWPATLVQPVGSPLSLECTVEGTSNPNLYWYRQAAGRGLQLLFYSVGIGQISSEVPQNLSASRPQDRQFILSSKKLLLSDSGFYLCAWTPGGTEAFFGQGTRLTVV.

The chain carries TRBV6-5 and TRBJ2-5, with D possibly TRBD2 on 6 matching bases. Trimming took off 0 bases at V and 3 bases at J, with 11 bases between the two ends. The germline V gene encodes CDR1 MNHEY and CDR2 SVGAGI. There are 15 residues in the CDR3. CDR3 DNA sequence: TGTGCCAGCAGTTACTCGCGGACTACAAAAGAGACCCAGTACTTC. Protein: CASSYSRTTKETQYF.

The chain recombines TRBV28 with TRBJ1-5, with D possibly matching TRBD1 (5 bases). V dropped 3 bases and J dropped 0 bases, with 18 bases sitting between them. The V gene's germline CDR1 is MDHEN and CDR2 SYDVKM. The CDR3 spans 18 residues. The CDR3 protein is CASSFSGIPRYSNQPQHF. The DNA for the CDR3 is TGTGCCAGCAGTTTTTCAGGGATTCCGAGATATAGCAATCAGCCCCAGCATTTT.

This chain uses TRBV9 with TRBJ2-6; 9 positions match TRBD1. The CDR3 spans 19 residues. The J segment lost 2 bases and the V segment lost 4 bases, leaving 13 bases of the junction unmatched. Germline V gene lookup returns CDR1 SGDLS and CDR2 YYNGEE. The CDR3 DNA follows: TGTGCCAGCAGCCCCAGTTTTTGGACAGGGGCTACTGGGGCCAACGTCCTGACTTTC. It translates to CASSPSFWTGATGANVLTF.

This clone appeared a single time. The chain couples TRBV7-9 to TRBJ1-1, with D possibly being TRBD1 (5 bases). This CDR3 region has 14 residues. Trimming removed 2 bases from V and 5 bases from J, with 12 bases in between. In germline, CDR1 is SEHNR, CDR2 FQNEAQ (reference sequence). As DNA, the CDR3 is TGTGCCAGCAGCTTACCCGGGGGGAAGACTGAAGCTTTCTTT. Its protein is CASSLPGGKTEAFF.

The chain recombines TRBV2 with TRBJ2-5; D might be TRBD2 (6 bases). The germline CDR1 and CDR2 sequences are SNHLY and FYNNEI. The CDR3 sequence is 15 residues long. Between the trimmed V and J ends, which lost 2 bases and 6 bases, there was a span of 16 bases. The CDR3 nucleotides read TGTGCCAGCAGTGAAAGGGTTGGCGGAGGGCAGACCCAGTACTTC. The encoded protein is CASSERVGGGQTQYF.

The V gene is TRBV10-1, the J gene TRBJ2-3; no firm D call. Germline CDR1 reads WNHNN; CDR2 reads SYGVQD (reference sequence). The CDR3 extends over 13 amino acids. V dropped 3 bases and J dropped 4 bases, with 8 bases sitting between them. DNA for the CDR3: TGCGCCAGCAGTGACGGTGTAGCAGATACGCAGTATTTT. Protein sequence: CASSDGVADTQYF.

V and J are TRBV19 and TRBJ2-4; 11 bases agree with TRBD2. Germline CDR1 LNHDA, CDR2 SQIVND (reference sequence). The CDR3 is made up of 19 amino acids. With 2 bases clipped from V and 1 base from J, the junction kept 10 bases outside the gene matches. In DNA, the CDR3 is TGTGCCAGTAGTATACTTACTAGCGGGGGCCCTTTGGCCAAAAACATTCAGTACTTC. Protein: CASSILTSGGPLAKNIQYF.

The chain is built from TRBV2 and TRBJ2-3, with 8 nucleotides matching TRBD2. V dropped 11 bases and J dropped 0; count of bases not matched to a gene: 10. CDR1 is SNHLY and CDR2 is FYNNEI in the germline V gene. CDR3 size: 15 residues. This CDR3 is CACIVSGVSTDTQYF. DNA of the CDR3: TGTGCCTGCATCGTTAGCGGGGTTAGCACAGATACGCAGTATTTT.

The chain employs TRBV5-4 and TRBJ1-1; TRBD1 is a possible D gene (6 bases). Deletions cut 4 bases from V and 2 bases from J, with 12 bases between. This CDR3 is 14 amino acids long. CDR1 SGHNT and CDR2 YYREEE come from the germline V gene (reference sequence). This CDR3 reads CASSPGQFNTEAFF. Written as DNA, the CDR3 is TGTGCCAGCAGCCCAGGACAGTTCAACACTGAAGCTTTCTTT.

The chain couples TRBV6-5 to TRBJ1-2, with 11 bases that match TRBD1. CDR3 size: 14 residues. The V gene's germline CDR1 is MNHEY and CDR2 SVGAGI. V lost 4 bases and J lost 3; bases outside the gene matches: 1. Written as DNA, the CDR3 is TGTGCCAGCAGTTGGGGACAGGGGGACTATGGCTACACCTTC. This sequence encodes CASSWGQGDYGYTF.

The chain uses TRBV12-3 or TRBV12-4 and TRBJ2-1, with 7 bases fitting TRBD1. This CDR3 is 13 amino acids long. J was trimmed by 10 bases and V by 6 bases; bases with no gene match: 9. The CDR3 spells CASSPPGGREQFF. The CDR3 DNA reads TGTGCCAGCAGCCCCCCAGGGGGACGGGAGCAGTTCTTC.

This clone appeared a few times. This rearrangement joins TRBV6-5 to TRBJ1-5; D is uncertain. Germline V gives CDR1 MNHEY, CDR2 SVGAGI. CDR3 length equals 13 residues. V was trimmed by 6 bases and J by 4 bases, leaving 10 bases between them. This chain's CDR3 is CASRVGRNQPQHF. As DNA, the CDR3 is TGTGCCAGCAGAGTTGGGAGGAATCAGCCCCAGCATTTT.

The rearrangement joins TRBV2 to TRBJ2-2; D perhaps matches TRBD1 (6 bases). The CDR3 is 15 residues long. The V gene lost 1 base and the J gene lost 7 bases, with 13 bases spanning the gap. The V gene's germline CDR1 is SNHLY and CDR2 FYNNEI. This CDR3 is CASSEDREYGGELFF. For the CDR3, the DNA is TGTGCCAGCAGTGAAGACAGGGAGTATGGCGGGGAGCTGTTTTTT.

The chain joins TRBV23-1 to TRBJ2-3; D possibly corresponds to TRBD2 (5 bases). TRBV23-1 is sorted into the ORF group, with uncertain function. V lost 1 base to trimming and J lost 2 bases, with 13 bases between them. The CDR3 is 16 residues long. The CDR3 bases are TGCGCCAGCAGTCAATGGTCGGGGAGACACACAGATACGCAGTATTTT. Protein product: CASSQWSGRHTDTQYF.

The chain uses TRBV5-1 and TRBJ1-6; TRBD1 aligns across 10 bases. J gave up 9 bases and V 5 bases, and 5 bases lay outside the gene matches. The CDR3 totals 14 residues. Germline V lookup: CDR1 SGHRS, CDR2 YFSETQ. CDR3 in amino acids: CASRGQGSFSPLHF. The CDR3 DNA sequence: TGCGCCAGCAGGGGACAGGGGAGTTTTTCACCCCTCCACTTT.

The rearrangement links TRBV24-1 to TRBJ2-3; 8 bases agree with TRBD1. CDR3 length equals 16 residues. V lost 1 base and J lost 11; bases outside the gene matches: 13. CDR1 is KGHDR, CDR2 SFDVKD, per germline. The CDR3 loop is CATSDLLGTGDERQYF. Written as DNA, the CDR3 is TGTGCCACCAGTGATTTACTCGGGACAGGTGATGAGAGGCAGTATTTT.

Only a few counts were recorded for this clone. The chain has TRBV7-9 and TRBJ2-1; 12 bases fit TRBD2. This CDR3 is 18 amino acids long. Unmatched junction bases numbered 13, after V lost 4 bases and J lost 6 bases. The germline gives CDR1 SEHNR, CDR2 FQNEAQ (reference sequence). CDR3 nucleotide sequence: TGTGCCAGCAGCTCCCTCCCTCGACTAGCGGGGGTCACCAATGAGCAGTTCTTC. Residues: CASSSLPRLAGVTNEQFF.

The rearrangement links TRBV29-1 to TRBJ1-6; D remains ambiguous. The germline V gene encodes CDR1 SQVTM and CDR2 ANQGSEA. This CDR3 is built from 13 residues. The ends were cut back, 7 bases at V and 5 bases at J, with 12 bases in the middle. CDR3 nucleotide sequence: TGCAGCGCCGCGAGAAGCGATAATTCACCCCTCCACTTT. Translated: CSAARSDNSPLHF.

In its sample, this clone was seen a few times. The chain joins TRBV18 to TRBJ1-6; 10 bases line up with TRBD1. V shed 3 bases, J shed 6 bases, and the junction held 2 bases outside the gene matches. The CDR3 consists of 15 residues. Germline CDR1 is KGHSH and CDR2 is LQKENI. CDR3 residues: CASSPWTGGNSPLHF. CDR3 nucleotides: TGTGCCAGCTCACCGTGGACAGGGGGTAATTCACCCCTCCACTTT.

Details on this clone: A read error may produce the germline difference seen at one junction end. V is TRBV4-2 and J is TRBJ2-5; the D gene is possibly TRBD2 (7 bases). The V gene's germline CDR1 is LGHNA and CDR2 YNFKEQ. The CDR3 is 17 amino acids. This chain's CDR3 is CASSQILGRGPQETRYF. In DNA form, the CDR3 reads TGTGCCAGCAGCCAAATTCTTGGGCGGGGGCCGCAAGAGACCCGGTACTTC.

This clone was seen more than once but under ten times. V is TRBV3-1 (or the pseudogene TRBV3-2) and J is TRBJ1-6, with D tentatively TRBD1 (5 bases). Trimming removed 1 base at V and 6 bases at J, with 13 bases between. The CDR3 length is 16 residues. CDR1 LGHDT and CDR2 YNNKEL come from the germline V gene (reference sequence). The CDR3: CASSQAGGGSNSPLHF. In DNA form, the CDR3 reads TGTGCCAGCAGCCAAGCCGGGGGGGGATCTAATTCACCCCTCCACTTT.

This chain uses TRBV13 with TRBJ2-5; 7 bases match TRBD1. J gave up 5 bases and V 5 bases, and 8 bases lay outside the gene matches. Germline V CDR1 and CDR2: PRHDT, FYEKMQ (reference sequence). This CDR3 is built from 14 residues. This CDR3 reads CASSEGARMETQYF. In nucleotides, the CDR3 is TGTGCCAGCAGCGAGGGGGCACGTATGGAGACCCAGTACTTC. The full variable domain, rest sourced from reference TRBV13 and TRBJ2-5, is AAGVIQSPRHLIKEKRETATLKCYPIPRHDTVYWYQQGPGQDPQFLISFYEKMQSDKGSIPDRFSAQQFSDYHSELNMSSLELGDSALYFCASSEGARMETQYFGPGTRLLVL.

The CDR3 DNA follows: TGTGCCTGTTTGACAGGCAGGAACACTGAAGCTTTCTTT. It codes for CACLTGRNTEAFF. The chain carries TRBV30 and TRBJ1-1, with a tentative D call TRBD1 (6 bases). V was cut by 6 bases and J by 1 base, with 12 bases left in between. From germline, CDR1 is GTSNPN and CDR2 SVGIG (reference sequence). This CDR3 comprises 13 residues.

The V call is TRBV20-1, the J call TRBJ2-7; TRBD1 agrees at 7 bases. The CDR3 runs 11 residues. Germline V CDR1 and CDR2: DFQATT, SNEGSKA (reference sequence). J was trimmed by 6 bases and V by 5 bases; bases with no gene match: 4. The CDR3: CSALGQPEQYF. CDR3 DNA: TGCAGTGCTCTGGGACAGCCCGAGCAGTACTTC.

The chain uses TRBV6-5 and TRBJ2-1; possibly TRBD2 for D (6 bases). CDR1 and CDR2 from the germline V gene are MNHEY and SVGAGI. V was shortened by 9 bases and J by 0 bases, with 12 bases between the two germline ends. CDR3 size: 14 residues. CDR3 in DNA: TGTGCCAGTTTTTTGGGGGGCTCCTACAATGAGCAGTTCTTC. Translated, it gives CASFLGGSYNEQFF.

The V call is TRBV7-9, the J call TRBJ1-4; 12 bases are a match to TRBD1. The germline CDR1 and CDR2 sequences are SEHNR and FQNEAQ (reference sequence). CDR3 length: 16 residues. With 3 bases clipped from V and 7 bases from J, the junction kept 6 bases outside the gene matches. Here the CDR3 DNA reads TGTGCCAGCAGCTTTAGCCGGGACAGGGGGCCTGAAAAACTGTTTTTT. This translates into CASSFSRDRGPEKLFF.